These 26 T cell receptor beta chains came from one sample sequenced in a study of T cells in Graves' hyperthyroidism and ophthalmopathy. RNA transcripts yielded amplified TCR beta CDR3 regions. An initial round of RT-PCR targeting the TCR CDR3 relied on the HTBI primer set. Using its own MiXCR run on the multiplex PCR reads, TCRdb lists one record per CDR3 protein. The table lists 300,000 to 450,000 distinct CDR3 sequences, 15% of them singletons, with about 33% in the top ten. Sequenced: blood. The receptor source for this set is a woman in her twenties or thirties with Graves' hyperthyroidism.

This clonotype occurred many times. This sequence joins TRBV11-1 and TRBJ2-1, with D tentatively TRBD1 (5 bases). Germline V gene sequence: CDR1 SGHAT, CDR2 FQDESV (reference sequence). The V end lost 1 base, the J end lost 5 bases, and 15 bases lay between the germline ends. The CDR3 sequence is 16 residues long. In DNA form, the CDR3 reads TGTGCCAGCAGCTTAGAGGCACTCCCAGGGCACAATGAGCAGTTCTTC. Encoded protein: CASSLEALPGHNEQFF. Combining the CDR3 with reference TRBV11-1 and TRBJ2-1 gives the whole variable domain EAEVAQSPRYKITEKSQAVAFWCDPISGHATLYWYRQILGQGPELLVQFQDESVVDDSQLPKDRFSAERLKGVDSTLKIQPAELGDSAMYLCASSLEALPGHNEQFFGPGTRLTVL.

This clonotype was detected many times. The chain joins TRBV20-1 to TRBJ2-7; 8 bases are shared with TRBD1. Looked up from germline, CDR1 is DFQATT and CDR2 is SNEGSKA (reference sequence). V shed 6 bases, J shed 7 bases, and the junction held 5 bases outside the gene matches. This CDR3 region has 11 residues. CDR3 protein: CSARTGREQYF. The CDR3 region has the DNA TGCAGTGCCAGGACAGGGCGGGAGCAGTACTTC.

The chain carries TRBV28 and TRBJ1-2; possibly TRBD1 for D (5 bases). Germline loops: CDR1 MDHEN, CDR2 SYDVKM. The length of the CDR3 is 13 residues. V was trimmed by 6 bases and J by 4 bases, leaving 12 bases between them. The CDR3 protein is CASSSGTAYGYTF. In DNA form, the CDR3 reads TGTGCCAGCAGCTCCGGGACGGCCTATGGCTACACCTTC.

This clonotype has ten or more counts. The V gene is TRBV27, the J gene TRBJ1-1; unclear D gene. Germline CDR1 and CDR2: MNHEY and SMNVEV (reference sequence). The length of the CDR3 is 14 residues. The germline V and J ends were trimmed by 5 bases and 5 bases, with 15 bases remaining between them. The CDR3 bases are TGTGCCAGCAGTCTGACCCTAATCGGGACTGAAGCTTTCTTT. Its protein product is CASSLTLIGTEAFF.

The sample holds a few counts of this clonotype. The chain employs TRBV11-2 and TRBJ1-6; D ambiguous. The CDR3 has 13 amino acids. CDR1 is SGHAT and CDR2 is FQNNGV in the germline V gene. Trimming took 5 bases from V and 10 from J, leaving 12 bases between them. As DNA, the CDR3 is TGTGCCAGCAGCCAGAGGGTAGACTCACCCCTCCACTTT. Encoded protein: CASSQRVDSPLHF. The full variable domain, its missing parts supplied by reference TRBV11-2 and TRBJ1-6, is EAGVAQSPRYKIIEKRQSVAFWCNPISGHATLYWYQQILGQGPKLLIQFQNNGVVDDSQLPKDRFSAERLKGVDSTLKIQPAKLEDSAVYLCASSQRVDSPLHFGNGTRLTVT.

This clonotype was recorded many times. CDR3 sequence reads: CASSSRREGLGDTQYF. The CDR3 DNA follows: TGTGCCAGCAGCTCTAGGCGGGAGGGCCTGGGAGATACGCAGTATTTT. This sequence joins TRBV7-9 and TRBJ2-3; 9 positions match TRBD2. After removal of 4 bases from V and 5 bases from J, the junction contained 10 bases not matched to a gene. This CDR3 contains 16 residues. The germline V gene has CDR1 SEHNR and CDR2 FQNEAQ (reference sequence).

This rearrangement joins TRBV28 to TRBJ1-2, with D possibly matching TRBD1 (6 bases). The CDR3 spans 17 residues. CDR1 is MDHEN and CDR2 is SYDVKM in the germline V gene. V lost 5 bases and J 1 base, leaving 20 bases between the germline ends. The CDR3 loop is CASSPNPLGQLNYGYTF. The CDR3 bases are TGTGCCAGCAGTCCAAACCCGCTCGGACAGCTTAACTATGGCTACACCTTC.

This clonotype appeared a few times. The chain carries TRBV5-1 and TRBJ2-5; D is uncertain. The CDR3 spans 12 residues. The germline V and J ends were trimmed by 0 bases and 7 bases, with 7 bases remaining between them. In germline, CDR1 is SGHRS, CDR2 YFSETQ. This CDR3 is CASSLDGWTQYF. CDR3 DNA sequence: TGCGCCAGCAGCTTGGATGGGTGGACCCAGTACTTC. Complete variable domain (other parts from reference TRBV5-1 and TRBJ2-5): KAGVTQTPRYLIKTRGQQVTLSCSPISGHRSVSWYQQTPGQGLQFLFEYFSETQRNKGNFPGRFSGRQFSNSRSEMNVSTLELGDSALYLCASSLDGWTQYFGPGTRLLVL.

This clonotype was counted a few times. The genes are TRBV14 and TRBJ1-1; D gene unclear. The CDR3 contains 11 residues. V was trimmed by 5 bases and J by 3 bases, leaving 4 bases between them. Germline CDR1 is SGHDN and CDR2 is FVKESK. CDR3 DNA: TGTGCCAGCAGCGCCTACACTGAAGCTTTCTTT. The encoded protein is CASSAYTEAFF.

The chain carries TRBV6-5 and TRBJ1-2; possibly TRBD1 for D (6 bases). CDR3 size: 15 residues. Trimming left V 6 bases short and J 5 bases short, with 19 bases between. Germline V CDR1 and CDR2: MNHEY, SVGAGI. CDR3 region: CASSHSADRIYGYTF. The CDR3 DNA reads as TGTGCCAGCAGCCACTCGGCTGACAGGATTTATGGCTACACCTTC.

In its sample, this clonotype was seen many times. V is TRBV2 and J is TRBJ2-2; 12 bases align to TRBD2. After removal of 1 base from V and 0 bases from J, the junction contained 6 bases not matched to a gene. CDR1 is SNHLY and CDR2 is FYNNEI in the germline V gene. The CDR3 is 19 amino acids. CDR3 sequence: CASSEGEWTSGTNTGELFF. The CDR3 nucleotides read TGTGCCAGCAGTGAAGGCGAATGGACTAGCGGGACGAACACCGGGGAGCTGTTTTTT.

The chain joins TRBV19 to TRBJ2-2; a possible D gene is TRBD1 (6 bases). Trimming cost V 11 bases and J 5 bases, with 18 bases left between them. The germline CDR1 and CDR2 sequences are LNHDA and SQIVND (reference sequence). The CDR3 extends over 14 amino acids. The CDR3 bases are TGTGCCTCAGAACAGGGCTGGACGACCGGGGAGCTGTTTTTT. It yields the protein CASEQGWTTGELFF. The full variable domain, in which reference TRBV19 and TRBJ2-2 provide the parts outside the CDR3, is DGGITQSPKYLFRKEGQNVTLSCEQNLNHDAMYWYRQDPGQGLRLIYYSQIVNDFQKGDIAEGYSVSREKKESFPLTVTSAQKNPTAFYLCASEQGWTTGELFFGEGSRLTVL.

This chain's CDR3 is CASSSTGTGVTYEQYF. The CDR3 DNA is TGTGCCAGCAGTTCGACCGGGACAGGGGTTACCTACGAGCAGTACTTC. The rearrangement links TRBV28 to TRBJ2-7; TRBD1 agrees at 10 bases. CDR1 and CDR2 (germline): MDHEN, SYDVKM. The CDR3 loop spans 16 amino acids. V lost 4 bases to trimming and J lost 2 bases; unmatched junction nucleotides: 8.

There are a few counts of this clonotype. This chain uses TRBV5-1 with TRBJ2-6; 9 nucleotides agree with TRBD1. The length of the CDR3 is 17 residues. Germline V gene lookup returns CDR1 SGHRS and CDR2 YFSETQ. V trimming: 5 bases; J trimming: 4 bases; junction bases outside the gene matches: 10. The CDR3, as DNA: TGCGCCAGCAGTTCCGGGACAGGGCGTGGAGGGGCCAACGTCCTGACTTTC. Its protein is CASSSGTGRGGANVLTF.

The sample holds many counts of this clonotype. The rearrangement joins TRBV18 to TRBJ1-1; 10 bases are shared with TRBD1. Germline lookup yields CDR1 KGHSH and CDR2 LQKENI. J gave up 0 bases and V 3 bases, and 7 bases lay outside the gene matches. The CDR3 contains 17 residues. The CDR3 DNA is TGTGCCAGCTCACCTCGAGGACAGGGGGACATGAACACTGAAGCTTTCTTT. Protein: CASSPRGQGDMNTEAFF.

This clonotype was counted ten times or more. The chain links TRBV5-1 to TRBJ2-2, with unresolved D. Trimming removed 1 base from V and 0 bases from J, with 4 bases in between. This CDR3 is built from 14 residues. Germline V lookup: CDR1 SGHRS, CDR2 YFSETQ. This CDR3 reads CASSLPSNTGELFF. The CDR3 region has the DNA TGCGCCAGCAGCTTGCCATCGAACACCGGGGAGCTGTTTTTT.

In this sample, this clonotype turned up a few times. The rearrangement uses TRBV2 and TRBJ2-7; D unclear. Trimming pared 3 bases from V and 6 bases from J, leaving 15 bases between. The CDR3 loop spans 14 amino acids. Germline V gene sequence: CDR1 SNHLY, CDR2 FYNNEI. CDR3 protein: CASSEGPGRSEQYF. The CDR3, as DNA: TGTGCCAGCAGTGAGGGCCCGGGTCGGTCCGAGCAGTACTTC.

This sequence joins TRBV3-1 and TRBJ2-1; D is perhaps TRBD1 (5 bases). The germline V and J ends were trimmed by 5 bases and 6 bases, with 17 bases remaining between them. The CDR3 has 15 amino acids. Germline V gives CDR1 LGHDT, CDR2 YNNKEL (reference sequence). CDR3 DNA sequence: TGTGCCAGCAGCTCCCGTGGGGCCCTTGGCAATGAGCAGTTCTTC. Protein sequence: CASSSRGALGNEQFF.

The chain employs TRBV9 and TRBJ2-3, with D unresolved. The ends were cut back, 4 bases at V and 3 bases at J, with 9 bases in the middle. This CDR3 spans 13 amino acids. Looked up from germline, CDR1 is SGDLS and CDR2 is YYNGEE. CDR3 nucleotides: TGTGCCAGCAGCCGTCGGGTGACAGATACGCAGTATTTT. Encoded protein: CASSRRVTDTQYF.

The chain recombines TRBV19 with TRBJ2-3; tentatively, D is TRBD2 (6 bases). V lost 7 bases and J 2 bases, leaving 16 bases between the germline ends. The CDR3 runs 15 residues. Germline V lookup: CDR1 LNHDA, CDR2 SQIVND (reference sequence). CDR3 nucleotide sequence: TGTGCCAGTAAGCCCCTGGGACTTAACACAGATACGCAGTATTTT. Encoded protein: CASKPLGLNTDTQYF.

This clonotype has a count of ten or more. The rearrangement joins TRBV28 to TRBJ2-1, with 9 bases aligning to TRBD2. CDR3 length equals 13 residues. The V gene's germline CDR1 is MDHEN and CDR2 SYDVKM. J was trimmed by 10 bases and V by 10 bases; bases with no gene match: 11. The CDR3 sequence is CATRNSGSDEQFF. The CDR3 DNA reads as TGTGCCACCAGGAATAGCGGGAGCGACGAGCAGTTCTTC.

This clonotype was seen ten or more times. This chain connects TRBV20-1 to TRBJ2-1; TRBD2 matches at 7 bases. V was pared by 5 bases and J by 8 bases, with 12 bases of the junction left unmatched. Germline V gene data show CDR1 as DFQATT and CDR2 as SNEGSKA (reference sequence). The CDR3 covers 14 residues. CDR3 in DNA: TGCAGTGCTCCAAGGGCGGGAGCGTGGTATGAGCAGTTCTTC. As protein: CSAPRAGAWYEQFF.

Details on this clonotype: A much larger clone lies a single base off, so this may be a read error. It is likely a read error, because the conserved phenylalanine at the end of the CDR3 is missing. The V gene is TRBV30, the J gene TRBJ1-1; 7 positions agree with TRBD1. V was clipped by 2 bases and J by 5 bases; unmatched bases: 17. CDR1 and CDR2 (germline): GTSNPN, SVGIG (reference sequence). The CDR3 runs to 17 residues. Here the CDR3 DNA reads TGTGCCTGGAGTCCTATCGGAATCAGACAGGGTAGGACTGAAGCTTTCCTT. The encoded protein is CAWSPIGIRQGRTEAFL.

The table lists this clonotype with many counts. The chain recombines TRBV5-1 with TRBJ2-1; perhaps TRBD1 as D (6 bases). Germline V lookup: CDR1 SGHRS, CDR2 YFSETQ. The CDR3 is 11 amino acids. V lost 3 bases to trimming and J lost 10 bases, with 8 bases between them. The CDR3 sequence is CASSSDSEQFF. Written as DNA, the CDR3 is TGCGCCAGCAGCTCGGACAGCGAGCAGTTCTTC.

J is TRBJ2-3 and V is TRBV5-8; 7 nucleotides align to TRBD2. The germline V gene encodes CDR1 SGHTS and CDR2 YDEGEE. J gave up 2 bases and V 4 bases, and 7 bases lay outside the gene matches. This CDR3 contains 15 residues. The CDR3 sequence: CASSLRETYTDTQYF. The DNA of the CDR3 is TGTGCCAGCAGCCTGCGGGAGACCTACACAGATACGCAGTATTTT.

The sample holds a few counts of this clonotype. This chain links TRBV3-1 with TRBJ2-7; D possibly corresponds to TRBD1 (6 bases). The CDR3 runs 16 residues. The V end was cut by 1 base, the J end by 7 bases, with 20 bases between. The germline CDR1 and CDR2 sequences are LGHDT and YNNKEL (reference sequence). The CDR3 sequence is CASSQVLLQGRWEQYF. CDR3 DNA: TGTGCCAGCAGCCAAGTATTATTACAGGGTCGCTGGGAGCAGTACTTC.